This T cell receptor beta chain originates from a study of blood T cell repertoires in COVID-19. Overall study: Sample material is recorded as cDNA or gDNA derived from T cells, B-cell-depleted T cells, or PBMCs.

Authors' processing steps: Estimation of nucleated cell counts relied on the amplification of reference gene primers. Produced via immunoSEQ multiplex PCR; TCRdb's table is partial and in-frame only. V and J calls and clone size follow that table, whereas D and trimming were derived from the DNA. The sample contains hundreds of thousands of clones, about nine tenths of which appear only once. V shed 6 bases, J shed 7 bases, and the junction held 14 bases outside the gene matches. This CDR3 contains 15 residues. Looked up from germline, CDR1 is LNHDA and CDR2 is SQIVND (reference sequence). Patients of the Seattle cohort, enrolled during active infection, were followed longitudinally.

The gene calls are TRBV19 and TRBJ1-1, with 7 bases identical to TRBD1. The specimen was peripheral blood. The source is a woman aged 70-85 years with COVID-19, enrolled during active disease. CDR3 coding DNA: TGTGCCAGTAGAACCAAGGGACAGTCTCGCCGTGAAGCTTTCTTT. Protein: CASRTKGQSRREAFF.